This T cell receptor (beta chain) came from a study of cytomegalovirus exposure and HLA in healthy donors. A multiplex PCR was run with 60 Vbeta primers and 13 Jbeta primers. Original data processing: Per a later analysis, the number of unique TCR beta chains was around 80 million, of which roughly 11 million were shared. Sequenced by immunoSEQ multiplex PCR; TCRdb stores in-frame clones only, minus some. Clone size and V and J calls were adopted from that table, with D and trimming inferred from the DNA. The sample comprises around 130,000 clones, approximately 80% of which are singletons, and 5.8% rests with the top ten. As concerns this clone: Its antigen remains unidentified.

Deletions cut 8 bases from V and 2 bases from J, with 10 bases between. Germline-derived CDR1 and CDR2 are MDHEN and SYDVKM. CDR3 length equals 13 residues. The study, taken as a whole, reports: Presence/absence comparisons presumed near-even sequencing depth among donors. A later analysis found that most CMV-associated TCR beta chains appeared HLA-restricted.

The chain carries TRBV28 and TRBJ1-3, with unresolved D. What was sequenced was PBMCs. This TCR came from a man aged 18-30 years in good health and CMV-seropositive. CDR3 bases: TGTGCCAGCCGGTTGAGCCCTGGAAACACCATATATTTT. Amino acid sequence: CASRLSPGNTIYF.